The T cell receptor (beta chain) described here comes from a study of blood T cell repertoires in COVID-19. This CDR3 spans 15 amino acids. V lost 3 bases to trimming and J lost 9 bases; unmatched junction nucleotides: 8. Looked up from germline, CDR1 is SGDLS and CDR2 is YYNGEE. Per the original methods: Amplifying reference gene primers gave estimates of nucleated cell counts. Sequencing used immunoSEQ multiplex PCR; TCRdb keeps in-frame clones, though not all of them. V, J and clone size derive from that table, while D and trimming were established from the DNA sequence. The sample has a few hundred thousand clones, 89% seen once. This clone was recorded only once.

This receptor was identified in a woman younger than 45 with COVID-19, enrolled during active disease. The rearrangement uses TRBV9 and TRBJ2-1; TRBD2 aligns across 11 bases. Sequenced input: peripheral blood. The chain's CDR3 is CASSGEVAGGVEQFF. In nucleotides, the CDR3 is TGTGCCAGCAGCGGTGAGGTAGCGGGAGGGGTTGAGCAGTTCTTC.